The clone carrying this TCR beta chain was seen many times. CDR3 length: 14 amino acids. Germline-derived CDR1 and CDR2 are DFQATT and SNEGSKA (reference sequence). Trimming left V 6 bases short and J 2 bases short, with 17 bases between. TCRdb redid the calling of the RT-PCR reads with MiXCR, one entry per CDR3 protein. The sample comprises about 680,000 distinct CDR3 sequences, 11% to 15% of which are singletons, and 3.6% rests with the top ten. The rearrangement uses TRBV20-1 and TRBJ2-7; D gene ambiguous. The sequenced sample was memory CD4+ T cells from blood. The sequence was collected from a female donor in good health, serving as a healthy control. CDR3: CSALEPGATYEQYF. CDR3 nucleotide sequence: TGCAGTGCCCTCGAACCGGGTGCTACCTACGAGCAGTACTTC.